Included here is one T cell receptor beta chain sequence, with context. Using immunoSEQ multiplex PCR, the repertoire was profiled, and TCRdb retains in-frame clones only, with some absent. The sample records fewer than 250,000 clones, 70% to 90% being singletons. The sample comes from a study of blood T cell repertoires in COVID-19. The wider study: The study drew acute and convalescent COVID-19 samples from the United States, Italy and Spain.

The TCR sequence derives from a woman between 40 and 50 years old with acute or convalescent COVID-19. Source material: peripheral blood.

The chain's CDR3 is CASSVQAGRRFNSPLHF. Here the CDR3 DNA reads TGTGCCAGCAGTGTACAAGCAGGGCGGAGATTTAATTCACCCCTCCACTTT. This chain links TRBV2 with TRBJ1-6, with D maybe TRBD1 (5 bases). The V gene's germline CDR1 is SNHLY and CDR2 FYNNEI. The CDR3 runs 17 residues. The V end lost 4 bases, the J end lost 6 bases, and 19 bases lay between the germline ends.